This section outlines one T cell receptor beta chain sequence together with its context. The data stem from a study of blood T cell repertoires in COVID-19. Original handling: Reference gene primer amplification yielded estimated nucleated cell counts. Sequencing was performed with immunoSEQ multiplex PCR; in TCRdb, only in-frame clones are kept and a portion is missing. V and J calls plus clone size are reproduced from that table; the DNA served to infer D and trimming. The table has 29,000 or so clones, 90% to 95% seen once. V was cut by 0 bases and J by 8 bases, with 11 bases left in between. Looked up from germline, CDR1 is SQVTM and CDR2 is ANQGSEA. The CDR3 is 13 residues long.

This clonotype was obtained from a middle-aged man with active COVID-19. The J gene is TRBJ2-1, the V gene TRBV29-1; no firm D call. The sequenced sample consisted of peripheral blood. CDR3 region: CSVEDSVVYEQFF. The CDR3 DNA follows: TGCAGCGTTGAAGATTCGGTCGTCTATGAGCAGTTCTTC.